This is a list of T cell receptor beta chains from one sample in a study of T cell clones after liver transplantation. Here immunoSEQ multiplex PCR was the method, and the copy in TCRdb shows in-frame clones only, minus some. The data hold tens of thousands of clones, with 60% to 80% observed a single time. This material consisted of CD4+ T cells from blood, taken at the 22-month timepoint. The origin of the receptors is a human patient who received a liver transplant. Among the T cells, some may be from the graft donor. CDR3s include the opening cysteine and the closing phenylalanine or tryptophan. The D gene is left open where the match is weak. A clone size is listed for some rows: how often the clone was seen (once, few, many), or a class if it is expanded.

d_call	clone_size	v_call	j_call	cdr3_aa	cdr3_nt
NA	NA	TRBV5-1	TRBJ2-6	CASSLGQLSGANVLTF	TGCGCCAGCAGCTTGGGTCAGCTCTCTGGGGCCAACGTCCTGACTTTC
NA	NA	TRBV7-2	TRBJ2-7	CASSLGDGTYEQYF	TGTGCCAGCAGCTTAGGAGACGGCACCTACGAGCAGTACTTC
NA	once	TRBV7-8	TRBJ2-2	CASSLGRRGGELFF	TGTGCCAGCAGCTTAGGCCGAAGGGGCGGGGAGCTGTTTTTT
NA	NA	TRBV29-1	TRBJ1-1	CSLRGARNTEAFF	TGCAGCCTACGAGGGGCTAGGAACACTGAAGCTTTCTTT
NA	NA	TRBV7-9	TRBJ2-7	CASSWGPLSYEQYF	TGTGCCAGCAGCTGGGGACCGTTATCCTACGAGCAGTACTTC
NA	once	TRBV19	TRBJ2-3	CASSPRRTDTQYF	TGTGCCAGTAGTCCCCGTCGGACAGATACGCAGTATTTT
TRBD2	NA	TRBV30	TRBJ2-7	CAWRGGAYEQYF	TGTGCCTGGCGGGGGGGGGCTTACGAGCAGTACTTC
NA	NA	TRBV5-7	TRBJ2-7	CASSSSPPGTSIYEQYF	TGTGCCAGCAGCTCGTCGCCCCCAGGGACATCCATCTACGAGCAGTACTTC
NA	NA	TRBV6-1	TRBJ1-2	CASSDGQGANGYTF	TGTGCCAGCAGTGATGGGCAGGGAGCGAATGGCTACACCTTC
NA	NA	TRBV18	TRBJ1-2	CASSSLGEAYGYTF	TGTGCCAGCTCGTCGTTGGGGGAGGCCTATGGCTACACCTTC
NA	few	TRBV28	TRBJ2-7	CASRPARAGQFTYEQYF	TGTGCCAGCAGACCCGCCAGGGCAGGACAATTCACCTACGAGCAGTACTTC
NA	NA	TRBV5-6	TRBJ1-6	CASSPEGSSYNSPLHF	TGTGCCAGCAGCCCCGAGGGAAGCTCCTATAATTCACCCCTCCACTTT
NA	NA	TRBV30	TRBJ1-4	CAWSTPGPNEKLFF	TGTGCCTGGAGTACACCAGGTCCTAATGAAAAACTGTTTTTT
TRBD1	once	TRBV7-2	TRBJ2-4	CASSARQGRNIQYF	TGTGCCAGCAGCGCAAGACAGGGAAGAAACATTCAGTACTTC
NA	NA	TRBV27	TRBJ2-3	CASTTQDRTVGQYF	TGTGCCAGCACCACCCAGGATCGGACCGTGGGGCAGTATTTT
TRBD2	NA	TRBV14	TRBJ2-3	CASSQGRLAGGLTDTQYF	TGTGCCAGCAGCCAAGGAAGGCTAGCGGGGGGGCTGACAGATACGCAGTATTTT
NA	NA	TRBV28	TRBJ1-4	CASSLADPGVVLFF	TGTGCCAGCAGTTTAGCAGACCCGGGGGTTGTTCTGTTTTTT
TRBD1	NA	TRBV7-9	TRBJ2-7	CASSTRTGPQEQYF	TGTGCCAGCAGCACCCGGACAGGTCCGCAGGAGCAGTACTTC
NA	NA	TRBV11-2	TRBJ2-5	CASSLGGTSLGETQYF	TGTGCCAGCAGCTTAGGCGGGACCTCACTAGGGGAGACCCAGTACTTC
NA	once	TRBV25-1	TRBJ2-7	CASSGGPLGAYEQYF	TGTGCCAGCAGTGGGGGACCCCTAGGGGCCTACGAGCAGTACTTC